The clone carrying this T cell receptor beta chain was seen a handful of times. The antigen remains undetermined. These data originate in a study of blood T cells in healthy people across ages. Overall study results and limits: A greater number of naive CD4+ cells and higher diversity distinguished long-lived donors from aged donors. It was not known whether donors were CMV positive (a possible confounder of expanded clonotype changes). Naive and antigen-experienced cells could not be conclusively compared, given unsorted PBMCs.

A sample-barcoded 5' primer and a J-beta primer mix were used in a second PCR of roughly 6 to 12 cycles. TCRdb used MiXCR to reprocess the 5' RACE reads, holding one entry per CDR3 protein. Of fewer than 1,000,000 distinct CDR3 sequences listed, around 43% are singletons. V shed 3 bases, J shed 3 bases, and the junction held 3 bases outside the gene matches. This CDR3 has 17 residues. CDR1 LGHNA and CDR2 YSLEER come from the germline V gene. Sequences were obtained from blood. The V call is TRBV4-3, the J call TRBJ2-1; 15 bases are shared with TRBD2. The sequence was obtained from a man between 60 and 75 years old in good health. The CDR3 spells CASSQGLAGGRYNEQFF. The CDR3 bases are TGCGCCAGCAGCCAGGGACTAGCGGGGGGCCGCTACAATGAGCAGTTCTTC.